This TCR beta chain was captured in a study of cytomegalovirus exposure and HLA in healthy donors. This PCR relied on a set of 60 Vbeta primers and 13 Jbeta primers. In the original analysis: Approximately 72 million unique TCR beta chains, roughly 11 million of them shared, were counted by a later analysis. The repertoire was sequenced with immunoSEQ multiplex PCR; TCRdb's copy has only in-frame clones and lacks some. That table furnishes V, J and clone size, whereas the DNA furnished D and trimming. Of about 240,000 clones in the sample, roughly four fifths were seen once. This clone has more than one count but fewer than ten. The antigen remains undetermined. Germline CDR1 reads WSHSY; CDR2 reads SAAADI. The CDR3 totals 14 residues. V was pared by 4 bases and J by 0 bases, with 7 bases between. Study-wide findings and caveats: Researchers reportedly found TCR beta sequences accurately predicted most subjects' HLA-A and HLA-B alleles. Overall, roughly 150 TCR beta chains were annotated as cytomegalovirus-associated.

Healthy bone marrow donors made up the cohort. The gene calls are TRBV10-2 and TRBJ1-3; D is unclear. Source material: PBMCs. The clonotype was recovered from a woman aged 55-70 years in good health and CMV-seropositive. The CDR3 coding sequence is TGCGCCAGCAGTGTTCGTCGCTCTGGAAACACCATATATTTT. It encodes CASSVRRSGNTIYF.